What follows are 29 T cell receptor beta chains derived from one specimen sequenced in a study of shared clonotypes between healthy human individuals. The naive CD8 population came from CD45RO-negative cells selected for CCR7, without terminally differentiated effector memory CD45RA+ cells. The table came from immunoSEQ multiplex PCR; TCRdb's copy has only in-frame clones and leaves some out. The repertoire consists of around 2,000,000 clones, with 85% to 95% occurring once and the leading ten covering 1.5% to 2%. Sequencing was done on a sample of naive CD8+ T cells from PBMCs. These receptors were obtained from a man aged 18 to 30 in good health. Some clones in this sample may be carry-over from other donors' samples.

This clone was seen a single time. The V gene is TRBV2, the J gene TRBJ2-7; D uncertain. There are 16 residues in the CDR3. CDR1 SNHLY and CDR2 FYNNEI come from the germline V gene. The germline V and J ends were trimmed by 3 bases and 3 bases, with 18 bases remaining between them. The CDR3 DNA reads TGTGCCAGCAGTGACCAGGCACGGAGTGCGGACTACGAGCAGTACTTC. It specifies CASSDQARSADYEQYF. Filled out from reference TRBV2 and TRBJ2-7, the complete variable domain reads EPEVTQTPSHQVTQMGQEVILRCVPISNHLYFYWYRQILGQKVEFLVSFYNNEISEKSEIFDDQFSVERPDGSNFTLKIRSTKLEDSAMYFCASSDQARSADYEQYFGPGTRLTVT.

This chain joins TRBV7-9 and TRBJ2-5; a weak D match, TRBD1 (6 bases). The V end lost 5 bases, the J end lost 2 bases, and 9 bases lay between the germline ends. This CDR3 is 13 amino acids long. Germline V gene data show CDR1 as SEHNR and CDR2 as FQNEAQ (reference sequence). CDR3 nucleotides: TGTGCCAGCAGCCTTGGGACACAAGAGACCCAGTACTTC. It is translated as CASSLGTQETQYF.

This clone was counted once. The J gene is TRBJ2-7, the V gene TRBV27; tentatively, D is TRBD2 (6 bases). Trimming stripped 0 bases from V and 4 bases from J, with 16 bases between. Germline loops: CDR1 MNHEY, CDR2 SMNVEV (reference sequence). The CDR3 is made up of 16 amino acids. CDR3 protein: CASSLSLGTEAYEQYF. The CDR3, as DNA: TGTGCCAGCAGTTTATCCCTCGGGACTGAAGCATACGAGCAGTACTTC.

This chain uses TRBV15 with TRBJ1-1; D possibly corresponds to TRBD1 (5 bases). Germline V lookup: CDR1 LNHNV, CDR2 YYDKDF (reference sequence). The V and J ends lost 4 bases and 6 bases respectively, with 12 bases between them. This CDR3 contains 13 residues. This CDR3 is CATSTRGEPEAFF. The CDR3 nucleotides read TGTGCCACCAGCACCCGGGGGGAGCCTGAAGCTTTCTTT. The complete variable domain, with remaining parts taken from reference TRBV15 and TRBJ1-1, reads DAMVIQNPRYQVTQFGKPVTLSCSQTLNHNVMYWYQQKSSQAPKLLFHYYDKDFNNEADTPDNFQSRRPNTSFCFLDIRSPGLGDTAMYLCATSTRGEPEAFFGQGTRLTVV.

The CDR3 DNA follows: TGTGCCAGCAGTTCATTCCCCGGGACTAGCGGAAACTCCCAAGAGACCCAGTACTTC. Residues: CASSSFPGTSGNSQETQYF. The J gene is TRBJ2-5, the V gene TRBV28; 11 positions match TRBD2. This CDR3 comprises 19 residues. V shed 4 bases, J shed 1 base, and the junction held 14 bases outside the gene matches. Germline-derived CDR1 and CDR2 are MDHEN and SYDVKM.

V usage is TRBV5-4 and J usage is TRBJ2-3; D is perhaps TRBD2 (6 bases). The CDR3 is made up of 17 amino acids. Germline CDR1 and CDR2: SGHNT and YYREEE (reference sequence). CDR3 amino acids: CATSYGGKAAGTDTQYF. In DNA form, the CDR3 reads TGTGCTACCTCGTATGGGGGGAAGGCTGCCGGCACAGATACGCAGTATTTT.

The chain uses TRBV2 and TRBJ1-2; D may be TRBD1 (6 bases). Trimming removed 2 bases at V and 5 bases at J, with 15 bases between. The CDR3 runs 15 residues. The germline V gene encodes CDR1 SNHLY and CDR2 FYNNEI. The CDR3 reads CASSESGGGLYGYTF. For the CDR3, the DNA is TGTGCCAGCAGTGAAAGCGGGGGCGGATTGTATGGCTACACCTTC. The whole variable domain, filled in from reference TRBV2 and TRBJ1-2, reads EPEVTQTPSHQVTQMGQEVILRCVPISNHLYFYWYRQILGQKVEFLVSFYNNEISEKSEIFDDQFSVERPDGSNFTLKIRSTKLEDSAMYFCASSESGGGLYGYTFGSGTRLTVV.

This clone has just one count. The chain couples TRBV7-2 to TRBJ2-1, with 8 bases aligning to TRBD2. Looked up from germline, CDR1 is SGHTA and CDR2 is FQGNSA. The CDR3 runs 15 residues. Trimming cost V 2 bases and J 7 bases; bases outside gene matches: 7. The CDR3 is CASSLTGGIGNEQFF. Written as DNA, the CDR3 is TGTGCCAGCAGCTTAACGGGAGGGATTGGGAATGAGCAGTTCTTC. The variable domain in full, with the rest retrieved from reference TRBV7-2 and TRBJ2-1, is GAGVSQSPSNKVTEKGKDVELRCDPISGHTALYWYRQSLGQGLEFLIYFQGNSAPDKSGLPSDRFSAERTGGSVSTLTIQRTQQEDSAVYLCASSLTGGIGNEQFFGPGTRLTVL.

The rearrangement uses TRBV19 and TRBJ2-2; 9 bases map to TRBD2. The CDR3 totals 17 residues. Germline V gene lookup returns CDR1 LNHDA and CDR2 SQIVND (reference sequence). J gave up 1 base and V 6 bases, and 9 bases lay outside the gene matches. The CDR3 nucleotides read TGTGCCAGTAGCGGTCTAGCGGGGAAGTTGAACACCGGGGAGCTGTTTTTT. It codes for CASSGLAGKLNTGELFF. Variable domain in full (rest from reference TRBV19 and TRBJ2-2): DGGITQSPKYLFRKEGQNVTLSCEQNLNHDAMYWYRQDPGQGLRLIYYSQIVNDFQKGDIAEGYSVSREKKESFPLTVTSAQKNPTAFYLCASSGLAGKLNTGELFFGEGSRLTVL.

The gene calls are TRBV29-1 and TRBJ2-1; D is ambiguous. The germline V gene has CDR1 SQVTM and CDR2 ANQGSEA. Trimming shortened V by 4 bases and J by 5 bases, and 15 bases separated the two germline ends. The CDR3 sequence is 14 residues long. This CDR3 reads CSVGEVLKNNEQFF. The CDR3 DNA sequence: TGCAGCGTTGGAGAAGTACTAAAGAACAATGAGCAGTTCTTC.

This chain joins TRBV4-1 and TRBJ1-4; the D is unclear. Germline V gene sequence: CDR1 MGHRA, CDR2 YSYEKL. V was pared by 0 bases and J by 4 bases, with 9 bases between. The CDR3 totals 15 residues. CDR3: CASSQELGLNEKLFF. DNA of the CDR3: TGCGCCAGCAGCCAAGAGCTCGGCCTTAATGAAAAACTGTTTTTT.

This clone was recorded once. Other DNA sequences in this sample translate to the same CDR3. V is TRBV27 and J is TRBJ2-7; 7 nucleotides line up with TRBD2. After removal of 6 bases from V and 0 bases from J, the junction contained 11 bases not matched to a gene. In germline, CDR1 is MNHEY, CDR2 SMNVEV (reference sequence). The CDR3 runs 16 residues. The CDR3 sequence is CASSPSSGPLSYEQYF. The CDR3 DNA reads as TGTGCCAGCAGCCCTTCTAGCGGACCCCTCTCCTACGAGCAGTACTTC.

This clone occurred once. V gene TRBV29-1 combines with J gene TRBJ1-2; D gene ambiguous. The germline gives CDR1 SQVTM, CDR2 ANQGSEA. Trimming left V 1 base short and J 4 bases short, with 10 bases between. The CDR3 consists of 13 residues. CDR3 bases: TGCAGCGTTGAAGGTCACTTCCCCTATGGCTACACCTTC. Translated, it gives CSVEGHFPYGYTF.

The chain combines TRBV6-1 with TRBJ1-5; a possible D gene is TRBD1 (5 bases). This CDR3 is 16 amino acids long. In germline, CDR1 is MNHNS, CDR2 SASEGT. V was clipped by 1 base and J by 5 bases, with 15 bases between them. The CDR3 loop is CASSEGTGESYQPQHF. Written as DNA, the CDR3 is TGTGCCAGCAGTGAAGGAACAGGCGAGAGCTATCAGCCCCAGCATTTT.

The V and J genes are TRBV7-6 and TRBJ2-7; no clear D gene. The length of the CDR3 is 14 residues. In germline, CDR1 is SGHVS, CDR2 FNYEAQ. V was cut by 4 bases and J by 6 bases, with 16 bases left in between. This CDR3 reads CASSSRVGLGEQYF. The DNA for the CDR3 is TGTGCCAGCAGCTCCCGGGTGGGCCTAGGCGAGCAGTACTTC.

The chain carries TRBV5-1 and TRBJ2-1; D perhaps matches TRBD1 (5 bases). This CDR3 contains 15 residues. The V gene's germline CDR1 is SGHRS and CDR2 YFSETQ. V lost 2 bases to trimming and J lost 7 bases, with 16 bases between them. CDR3 in amino acids: CASSFQGLALNEQFF. The CDR3 coding sequence is TGCGCCAGCAGCTTTCAGGGTCTTGCTCTGAATGAGCAGTTCTTC.

This chain links TRBV7-9 with TRBJ2-1; 8 positions agree with TRBD2. Germline V lookup: CDR1 SEHNR, CDR2 FQNEAQ (reference sequence). The V and J ends lost 5 bases and 9 bases, in that order; junction bases with no gene match: 21. The CDR3 spans 18 residues. The CDR3 nucleotides read TGTGCCAGCAGCACCCCTCCAGGAGCGGGAGCCGCCGGTGGTGAGCAGTTCTTC. Encoded protein: CASSTPPGAGAAGGEQFF.

The rearrangement links TRBV18 to TRBJ2-2; the match to TRBD2 covers 7 bases. The ends lost 6 bases at V and 3 bases at J; junction bases unmatched: 10. The CDR3 has 16 amino acids. CDR1 KGHSH and CDR2 LQKENI come from the germline V gene. The CDR3 DNA reads as TGTGCCAGCTCCCTCACCCGGGGAGGGGACACCGGGGAGCTGTTTTTT. Translating gives CASSLTRGGDTGELFF. The full variable domain, its missing parts supplied by reference TRBV18 and TRBJ2-2, is NAGVMQNPRHLVRRRGQEARLRCSPMKGHSHVYWYRQLPEEGLKFMVYLQKENIIDESGMPKERFSAEFPKEGPSILRIQQVVRGDSAAYFCASSLTRGGDTGELFFGEGSRLTVL.

On this clone: Other DNA variants within this sample encode the same CDR3. The chain joins TRBV15 to TRBJ1-2, with 9 bases matching TRBD1. Germline V gene lookup returns CDR1 LNHNV and CDR2 YYDKDF (reference sequence). There are 13 residues in the CDR3. With V trimmed by 3 bases and J by 5 bases, 1 base remained unmatched. CDR3 nucleotide sequence: TGTGCCACCAGCAGGGGGACAGGGTATGGCTACACCTTC. Translation gives CATSRGTGYGYTF.

This clone turned up a few times. The chain uses TRBV5-6 and TRBJ1-1; D is ambiguous. Trimming shortened V by 2 bases and J by 4 bases, and 9 bases separated the two germline ends. The length of the CDR3 is 13 residues. CDR1 is SGHDT and CDR2 is YYEEEE in the germline V gene. CDR3 residues: CASSFGVGTEAFF. The CDR3 DNA sequence: TGTGCCAGCAGCTTCGGGGTTGGCACTGAAGCTTTCTTT.

The rearrangement joins TRBV10-3 to TRBJ1-4; D perhaps matches TRBD1 (5 bases). The CDR3 spans 12 residues. V was trimmed by 9 bases and J by 2 bases, leaving 7 bases between them. Germline V gene lookup returns CDR1 ENHRY and CDR2 SYGVKD. CDR3 bases: TGTGCCATAGGGGTGACTAATGAAAAACTGTTTTTT. It translates to CAIGVTNEKLFF.

The rearrangement links TRBV11-2 to TRBJ2-5; tentatively, D is TRBD1 (5 bases). V lost 5 bases, J lost 4 bases, and 14 bases lay in between. From germline, CDR1 is SGHAT and CDR2 FQNNGV. The CDR3 is made up of 14 amino acids. This CDR3 reads CASSPTVLGETQYF. CDR3 nucleotide sequence: TGTGCCAGCAGCCCGACAGTGTTGGGAGAGACCCAGTACTTC.

The table lists this clone with a count of one. The chain couples TRBV27 to TRBJ1-2, with TRBD1 matching 7 bases. The CDR3 has 18 residues. Per germline, CDR1 MNHEY and CDR2 SMNVEV (reference sequence). The V gene end was trimmed by 1 base and the J gene end by 3 bases; junction bases not matched to a gene: 14. The CDR3 bases are TGTGCCAGCAGTTTATTAAGGCCACAGGGGCTGTCGGACTATGGCTACACCTTC. Amino acid sequence: CASSLLRPQGLSDYGYTF.

This chain uses TRBV27 with TRBJ2-5; D possibly corresponds to TRBD2 (5 bases). The CDR3 sequence is 13 residues long. CDR1 is MNHEY and CDR2 is SMNVEV in the germline V gene (reference sequence). V gave up 7 bases and J gave up 5 bases, with 14 bases separating them. CDR3 in amino acids: CASTPRSGETQYF. The CDR3 DNA is TGTGCCAGCACCCCTCGGAGCGGTGAGACCCAGTACTTC.

The chain combines TRBV7-9 with TRBJ2-5; D might be TRBD1 (6 bases). In germline, CDR1 is SEHNR, CDR2 FQNEAQ (reference sequence). The CDR3 consists of 14 residues. V lost 5 bases, J lost 3 bases, and 13 bases lay in between. CDR3 sequence: CASSHMTGEETQYF. The DNA for the CDR3 is TGTGCCAGCAGCCATATGACAGGAGAAGAGACCCAGTACTTC.

The chain combines TRBV27 with TRBJ2-7, with D perhaps matching TRBD2 (6 bases). Trimming shortened V by 2 bases and J by 11 bases, and 13 bases separated the two germline ends. The CDR3 runs to 12 residues. Germline V lookup: CDR1 MNHEY, CDR2 SMNVEV (reference sequence). The DNA of the CDR3 is TGTGCCAGCAGTTTACTCGGGGGAATGGAGTACTTC. Translation: CASSLLGGMEYF.

The chain recombines TRBV2 with TRBJ2-3, with 10 bases that match TRBD1. The length of the CDR3 is 17 residues. The ends lost 3 bases at V and 0 bases at J; junction bases unmatched: 6. In germline, CDR1 is SNHLY, CDR2 FYNNEI. CDR3 in amino acids: CASSEGQGLLSTDTQYF. Here the CDR3 DNA reads TGTGCCAGCAGTGAGGGACAGGGGTTACTTAGCACAGATACGCAGTATTTT.

V and J are TRBV6-6 and TRBJ1-2; 10 nucleotides align to TRBD1. Germline CDR1 reads MNHNY; CDR2 reads SVGAGI (reference sequence). The CDR3 has 15 residues. With V trimmed by 1 base and J by 6 bases, 5 bases remained unmatched. CDR3 protein: CASSYWPGQGNGYTF. The CDR3 DNA follows: TGTGCCAGCAGTTACTGGCCGGGACAGGGGAATGGCTACACCTTC.

The chain employs TRBV28 and TRBJ1-2; unclear D gene. With 6 bases removed from V and 6 bases from J, the gap between germline ends came to 17 bases. The CDR3 extends over 14 amino acids. CDR1 is MDHEN, CDR2 SYDVKM, per germline. CDR3 loop: CASSPPWVEDGYTF. The DNA for the CDR3 is TGTGCCAGCAGCCCCCCTTGGGTGGAGGATGGCTACACCTTC.